The clone carrying this TCR beta chain was detected a few times. These data are taken from a study of CD8 T cells in Susac syndrome. Looking at the study overall: Sequenced Susac syndrome patients included more than five with clinically active disease and fewer than 10 in remission.

After extraction with the RNeasy kit, about 0.45 to 1 ug of the RNA was reverse transcribed using random hexamers. Amplification of TCR beta CDR3 was carried out by immunoSEQ multiplex PCR, which covered 54 Vbeta and 13 Jbeta segments. TCRdb reprocessed the immunoSEQ multiplex PCR reads via MiXCR and lists one record per CDR3 protein. The sample has 140,000 or so distinct CDR3 sequences, 95% seen once. The V gene end was trimmed by 4 bases and the J gene end by 1 base; junction bases not matched to a gene: 3. Germline values: CDR1 LGHDT, CDR2 YNNKEL (reference sequence). The CDR3 has 14 residues. Both CD4+ and CD8+ T cells were negatively isolated, and TEMRA cells underwent FACS enrichment.

The sequenced material came from CD4+ T cells from PBMCs. The receptor comes from a human donor with Susac syndrome. The chain links TRBV3-1 to TRBJ2-7, with 8 bases that match TRBD1. CDR3 sequence reads: CASSRGQGSYEQYF. CDR3 coding DNA: TGTGCCAGCAGCCGCGGACAGGGTTCCTACGAGCAGTACTTC.